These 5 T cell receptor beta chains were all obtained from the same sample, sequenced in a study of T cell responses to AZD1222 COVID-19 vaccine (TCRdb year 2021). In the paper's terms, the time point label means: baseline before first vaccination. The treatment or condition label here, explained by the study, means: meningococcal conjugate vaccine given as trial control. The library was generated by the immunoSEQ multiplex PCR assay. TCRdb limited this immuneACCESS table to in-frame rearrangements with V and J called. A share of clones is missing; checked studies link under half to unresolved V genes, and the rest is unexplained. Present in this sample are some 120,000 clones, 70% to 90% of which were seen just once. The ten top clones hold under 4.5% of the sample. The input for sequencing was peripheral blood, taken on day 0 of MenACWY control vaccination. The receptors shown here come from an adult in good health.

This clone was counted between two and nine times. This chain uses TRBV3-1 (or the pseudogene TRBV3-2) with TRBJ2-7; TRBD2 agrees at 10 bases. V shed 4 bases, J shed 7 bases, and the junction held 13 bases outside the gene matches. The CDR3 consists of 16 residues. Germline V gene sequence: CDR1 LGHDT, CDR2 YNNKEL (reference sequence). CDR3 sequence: CASSLRTSGAYREQYF. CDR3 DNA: TGTGCCAGCAGCCTGCGAACTAGCGGGGCGTATAGGGAGCAGTACTTC.

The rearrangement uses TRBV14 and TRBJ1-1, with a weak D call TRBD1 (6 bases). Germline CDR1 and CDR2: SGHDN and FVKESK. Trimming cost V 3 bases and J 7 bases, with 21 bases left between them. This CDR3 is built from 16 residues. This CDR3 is CASSQAFVGRGGEAFF. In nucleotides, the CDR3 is TGTGCCAGCAGCCAGGCCTTCGTTGGCAGGGGCGGTGAAGCTTTCTTT.

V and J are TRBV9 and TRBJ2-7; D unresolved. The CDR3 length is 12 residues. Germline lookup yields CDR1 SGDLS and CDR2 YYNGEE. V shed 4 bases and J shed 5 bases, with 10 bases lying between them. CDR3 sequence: CASSLSVHEQYF. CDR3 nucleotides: TGTGCCAGCAGCCTCTCTGTTCACGAGCAGTACTTC.

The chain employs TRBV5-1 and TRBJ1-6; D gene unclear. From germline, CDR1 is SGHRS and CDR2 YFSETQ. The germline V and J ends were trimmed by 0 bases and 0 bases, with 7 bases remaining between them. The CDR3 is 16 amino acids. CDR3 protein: CASSLGSSSYNSPLHF. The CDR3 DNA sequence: TGCGCCAGCAGCTTGGGCAGCAGCTCCTATAATTCACCCCTCCACTTT.

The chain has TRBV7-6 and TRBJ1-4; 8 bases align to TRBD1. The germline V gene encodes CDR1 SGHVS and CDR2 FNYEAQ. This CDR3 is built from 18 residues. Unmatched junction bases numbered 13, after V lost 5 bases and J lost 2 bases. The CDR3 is CASSQTKDRARTNEKLFF. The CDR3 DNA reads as TGTGCCAGCAGCCAAACTAAGGACAGGGCGAGGACTAATGAAAAACTGTTTTTT.